The clone carrying this T cell receptor beta chain was observed many times. Its antigen is not known. The sample comes from a study of T-cell reconstitution after alpha-beta-depleted transplantation in children. Overall study findings and caveats: T-cell counts and diversity at one year following transplant were attributed mainly to newly produced T cells.

V was pared by 3 bases and J by 6 bases, with 8 bases of the junction left unmatched. Germline V gene sequence: CDR1 SGHTA, CDR2 FQGTGA. CDR3 length: 17 residues. Preparation of the TCRbeta library was carried out with unique molecular identifiers. TCRdb itself ran the PCR reads through MiXCR, one entry per CDR3 protein. The sample lists 330,000 or so distinct CDR3 sequences, roughly 8.2% occurring once. This rearrangement joins TRBV7-3 to TRBJ2-1; TRBD2 aligns across 13 bases. This TCR derives from a female patient aged 2-10 years who had a stem cell transplant for Fanconi anemia, so the T cells may come from the graft donor. The input for sequencing was peripheral blood, taken 360 days after TCRalphabeta/CD19-depleted stem cell transplant. CDR3 DNA: TGTGCCAGCAGCTTGACTAGCGGGGGGCCCCGCTTCAATGAGCAGTTCTTC. Protein sequence: CASSLTSGGPRFNEQFF.